A selection of T cell receptor beta chains follows, all from one sample in a study of cytomegalovirus exposure and HLA in healthy donors. Using immunoSEQ multiplex PCR, the repertoire was profiled, and TCRdb retains in-frame clones only, with some absent. The sample consists of about 150,000 clones, about three quarters of them appearing once. Sequences were obtained from PBMCs. The receptors were sampled from a woman aged 40-49 years in good health and CMV-seronegative. CDR3s include the opening cysteine and the closing phenylalanine or tryptophan. D genes are given only for firm matches. Clone size is given for some rows only: seen once, a few or many times, or a class if the clone is expanded.

CASSLVVSGLVSGANVLTF TGTGCCAGCAGTTTGGTGGTATCAGGGCTGGTATCTGGGGCCAACGTCCTGACTTTC TRBJ2-6 few TRBV28 -
CSVGRGDSNEQFF TGCAGCGTTGGGCGGGGGGATAGTAATGAGCAGTTCTTC TRBJ2-1 - TRBV29-1 TRBD2
CASSFRGEQYF TGTGCCAGCAGTTTTAGAGGCGAGCAGTACTTC TRBJ2-7 - TRBV28 -
CASSLPPGQSTNEKLFF TGCGCCAGCAGCTTGCCCCCTGGACAGTCAACTAATGAAAAACTGTTTTTT TRBJ1-4 - TRBV5-1 -
CASSLVKNSPEQYF TGTGCCAGCAGCTTAGTTAAGAACAGCCCCGAGCAGTACTTC TRBJ2-7 - TRBV7-9 -
CASSYGQSYTF TGTGCCAGCAGCTACGGACAGTCTTACACCTTC TRBJ1-2 - TRBV7-2 -
CALGDRSTDTQYF TGTGCCCTCGGGGACAGGAGCACAGATACGCAGTATTTT TRBJ2-3 - TRBV28 TRBD1
CASSLEGVANYGYTF TGCGCCAGCAGCTTGGAGGGGGTAGCTAACTATGGCTACACCTTC TRBJ1-2 - TRBV5-1 -
CASSLGASGVPQETQYF TGTGCCAGCAGCTTGGGTGCTAGCGGGGTCCCCCAAGAGACCCAGTACTTC TRBJ2-5 - TRBV5-4 TRBD2
CASQDRRRSGTDTQYF TGTGCCAGTCAAGATCGCCGGCGGAGTGGCACAGATACGCAGTATTTT TRBJ2-3 - TRBV19 -
CASSERAGGFREQFF TGTGCCAGCAGTGAAAGGGCGGGAGGGTTTAGGGAGCAGTTCTTC TRBJ2-1 - TRBV2 TRBD2
CASSLDTGEPRYEQYF TGTGCCAGCAGCTTAGATACAGGGGAACCGCGCTACGAGCAGTACTTC TRBJ2-7 once TRBV13 TRBD1
CASSPGTGGEQYF TGTGCCAGCAGTCCCGGGACAGGGGGCGAGCAGTACTTC TRBJ2-7 - TRBV6-1 TRBD1